This TCR beta chain derives from a study of CD8 T cells in Susac syndrome. The CDR3 covers 14 residues. The V and J ends lost 0 bases and 6 bases respectively, with 14 bases between them. The germline gives CDR1 DFQATT, CDR2 SNEGSKA (reference sequence). Reverse transcription of about 0.5 to 1 ug RNA used random hexamers. TCRdb reanalysed the immunoSEQ multiplex PCR reads using MiXCR and keeps one entry per CDR3 protein. The sample yields under 200,000 distinct CDR3 sequences, about 95% seen once. Sequencing used CD8+ T cells from PBMCs. The chain is built from TRBV20-1 and TRBJ1-2; D might be TRBD1 (5 bases). This clonotype originated in a human donor with multiple sclerosis. The CDR3 DNA sequence: TGCAGTGCTAGAGACGTACAGGTCCTGAATGGCTACACCTTC. Protein sequence: CSARDVQVLNGYTF.